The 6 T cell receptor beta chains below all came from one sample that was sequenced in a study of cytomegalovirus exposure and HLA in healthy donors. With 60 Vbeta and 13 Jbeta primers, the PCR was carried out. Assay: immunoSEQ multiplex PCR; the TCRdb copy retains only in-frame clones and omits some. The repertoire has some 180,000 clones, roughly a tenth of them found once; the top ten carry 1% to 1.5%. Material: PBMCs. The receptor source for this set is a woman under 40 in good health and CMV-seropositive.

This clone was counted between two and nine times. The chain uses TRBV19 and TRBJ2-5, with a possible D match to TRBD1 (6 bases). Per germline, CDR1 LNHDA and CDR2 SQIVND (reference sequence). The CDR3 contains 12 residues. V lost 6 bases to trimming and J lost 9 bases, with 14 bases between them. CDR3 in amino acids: CASSHRDSAQYF. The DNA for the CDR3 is TGTGCCAGTAGCCACAGGGATAGCGCCCAGTACTTC.

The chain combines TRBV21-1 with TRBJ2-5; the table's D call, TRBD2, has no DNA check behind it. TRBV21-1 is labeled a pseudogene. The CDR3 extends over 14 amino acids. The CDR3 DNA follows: TGTGCCAGCAGCAAAGGTAGCGGTGAAGAGACCCAGTACTTC. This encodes CASSKGSGEETQYF.

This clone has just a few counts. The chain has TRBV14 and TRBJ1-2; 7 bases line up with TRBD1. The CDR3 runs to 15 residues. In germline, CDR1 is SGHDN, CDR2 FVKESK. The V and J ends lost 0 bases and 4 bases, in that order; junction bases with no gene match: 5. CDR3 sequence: CASSQEGNRGYGYTF. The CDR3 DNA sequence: TGTGCCAGCAGCCAAGAAGGAAACAGGGGCTATGGCTACACCTTC.

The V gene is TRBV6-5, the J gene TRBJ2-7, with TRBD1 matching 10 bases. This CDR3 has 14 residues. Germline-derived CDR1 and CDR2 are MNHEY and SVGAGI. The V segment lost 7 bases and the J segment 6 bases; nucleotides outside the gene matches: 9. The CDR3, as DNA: TGTGCCAGCACTCCGGGACAGGGGATTGGCGAGCAGTACTTC. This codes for CASTPGQGIGEQYF.

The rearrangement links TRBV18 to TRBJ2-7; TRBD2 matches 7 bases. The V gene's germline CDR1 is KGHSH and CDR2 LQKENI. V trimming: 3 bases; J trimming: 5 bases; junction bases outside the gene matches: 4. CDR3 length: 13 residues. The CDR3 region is CASSPWEGHEQYF. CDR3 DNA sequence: TGTGCCAGCTCACCTTGGGAGGGCCACGAGCAGTACTTC.

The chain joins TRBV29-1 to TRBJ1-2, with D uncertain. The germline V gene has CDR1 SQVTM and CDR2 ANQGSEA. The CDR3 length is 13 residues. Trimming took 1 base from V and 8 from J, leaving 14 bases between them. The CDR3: CSVEVVAGQGYTF. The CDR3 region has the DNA TGCAGCGTTGAAGTAGTGGCAGGCCAAGGCTACACCTTC.